The entry below gives a single TCR beta chain sequence along with its context. Its antigen is undetermined. The CDR3 runs to 15 residues. V was shortened by 5 bases and J by 1 base, with 12 bases between the two germline ends. Germline CDR1 is MDHEN and CDR2 is SYDVKM. The data stem from a study of cytomegalovirus exposure and HLA in healthy donors. Study-wide background: Out of 170 million or so T cells, an earlier analysis found fewer than 140 million unique TCR beta sequences in total. Study-level points and caveats: In vitro assays verified that a few CMV-associated chains recognized CMV antigens specifically. Later on, a genetic analysis was performed. It linked a missense variant in DCLRE1C with V- and J-gene trimming of TCR beta.

PCR primers comprised 60 Vbeta and 13 Jbeta primers. The assay was immunoSEQ multiplex PCR, and TCRdb's table has in-frame clones only and misses some. The data contain some 150,000 clones, roughly four fifths of them singletons. The specimen sequenced was PBMCs. This chain joins TRBV28 and TRBJ2-4; D not resolved. This receptor was taken from a woman in her forties or fifties in good health and CMV-seronegative. In DNA, the CDR3 is TGTGCCAGCAGTCCCCATGACACGGCCAAAAACATTCAGTACTTC. This codes for CASSPHDTAKNIQYF.